This TCR beta chain was sequenced for a study of cytomegalovirus exposure and HLA in healthy donors. Study-wide background: The 120 validation repertoires and the approximately 700 first-cohort repertoires shared a platform, a later analysis reported.

Study results and limitations: Accounts indicate the classifier identified cytomegalovirus status with strong specificity and sensitivity. First-cohort TCR clusters tended to co-occur in the roughly 120 validation repertoires, a later analysis found. Investigators reported over 150 TCR beta chains as tied to cytomegalovirus.

Comments on this clone: What it binds is not known.

TCRdb's copy holds only in-frame clones and misses some; the assay was immunoSEQ multiplex PCR. Counted here are some 140,000 clones, roughly 89% occurring once; the ten biggest clones make up 8% to 9.5%. V lost 0 bases to trimming and J lost 9 bases; unmatched junction nucleotides: 23. The CDR3 consists of 21 residues. Per the germline V gene, CDR1 is LGHNA and CDR2 is YNFKEQ. This clonotype was obtained from a woman under 30 in good health and CMV-seropositive. The rearrangement uses TRBV4-2 and TRBJ2-1, with 10 bases lining up with TRBD2. Sequencing was carried out using PBMCs. In DNA form, the CDR3 reads TGTGCCAGCAGCCAAGAGACCTTAAGCGGGGGGGCTTTCGGTGGATGGCGTGAGCAGTTCTTC. Amino acid sequence: CASSQETLSGGAFGGWREQFF.